This passage covers 16 T cell receptor beta chains from one sample sequenced in a study of cytomegalovirus exposure and HLA in healthy donors. Primers: 60 Vbeta forward and 13 Jbeta reverse. Measured with immunoSEQ multiplex PCR; TCRdb has only the in-frame clones, and not every one. The table includes 110,000 or so clones, around 84% detected once. The sample taken for sequencing was PBMCs. The receptors were gathered from a man between 25 and 39 years old in good health and CMV-seronegative.

J is TRBJ1-4 and V is TRBV7-9; no clear D gene. V lost 5 bases to trimming and J lost 5 bases, with 3 bases between them. The V gene's germline CDR1 is SEHNR and CDR2 FQNEAQ (reference sequence). The CDR3 runs to 11 residues. CDR3 sequence reads: CASSPNEKLFF. The CDR3 bases are TGTGCCAGCAGCCCGAATGAAAAACTGTTTTTT. The full variable domain, in which reference TRBV7-9 and TRBJ1-4 provide the parts outside the CDR3, is DTGVSQNPRHKITKRGQNVTFRCDPISEHNRLYWYRQTLGQGPEFLTYFQNEAQLEKSRLLSDRFSAERPKGSFSTLEIQRTEQGDSAMYLCASSPNEKLFFGSGTQLSVL.

This chain uses TRBV5-6 with TRBJ1-1; possibly TRBD1 for D (5 bases). The CDR3 length is 15 residues. Trimming left V 1 base short and J 5 bases short, with 15 bases between. Germline V gene sequence: CDR1 SGHDT, CDR2 YYEEEE. For the CDR3, the DNA is TGTGCCAGCAGCTTGAGGCAGGGTGGATATACTGAAGCTTTCTTT. Residues: CASSLRQGGYTEAFF.

This sequence joins TRBV13 and TRBJ1-2; tentatively, D is TRBD1 (5 bases). CDR3 length equals 13 residues. Germline CDR1 is PRHDT and CDR2 is FYEKMQ (reference sequence). Trimming cost V 1 base and J 5 bases, with 8 bases left between them. DNA for the CDR3: TGTGCCAGCAGCTTAGTGGGGCTTTATGGCTACACCTTC. The encoded protein is CASSLVGLYGYTF.

The chain is built from TRBV19 and TRBJ1-3, with D perhaps TRBD1 (6 bases). This CDR3 comprises 14 residues. Germline loops: CDR1 LNHDA, CDR2 SQIVND (reference sequence). With 4 bases removed from V and 1 base from J, the gap between germline ends came to 8 bases. CDR3 loop: CASSTGVSGNTIYF. The CDR3 nucleotides read TGTGCCAGTAGTACAGGGGTATCTGGAAACACCATATATTTT.

The chain links TRBV6-6 to TRBJ2-7; the D gene is possibly TRBD2 (5 bases). The CDR3 spans 13 residues. V lost 5 bases, J lost 6 bases, and 14 bases lay in between. CDR1 and CDR2 (germline): MNHNY, SVGAGI (reference sequence). The CDR3 nucleotides read TGTGCCAGCAGTCCCACTAGTCCCTCCGAGCAGTACTTC. Translation: CASSPTSPSEQYF.

The chain's CDR3 is CASSQGSSGFVAQYF. The CDR3 bases are TGCGCCAGCAGCCAAGGTTCGTCAGGGTTTGTGGCCCAGTACTTC. The V call is TRBV4-3, the J call TRBJ2-5; a weak D match, TRBD1 (5 bases). Trimming cost V 1 base and J 9 bases, with 18 bases left between them. Per germline, CDR1 LGHNA and CDR2 YSLEER. The CDR3 loop spans 15 amino acids.

CDR3 DNA sequence: TGTGCCAGCAGCCAAGGACTAGCGGGAATCGAGCAGTACTTC. Protein sequence: CASSQGLAGIEQYF. The J gene is TRBJ2-5, the V gene TRBV13; TRBD2 aligns across 12 bases. Judging by the DNA end, TRBJ2-7 fits better; the J call may be wrong. Germline V gene data show CDR1 as PRHDT and CDR2 as FYEKMQ (reference sequence). The CDR3 has 14 amino acids.

CDR3 residues: CASSSVEQYF. CDR3 sequence (DNA): TGTGCCAGCAGCTCCGTCGAGCAGTACTTC. The chain is built from TRBV28 and TRBJ2-7; D remains unclear. Trimming took 6 bases from V and 6 from J, leaving 6 bases between them. CDR1 is MDHEN and CDR2 is SYDVKM in the germline V gene. CDR3 length: 10 amino acids.

Details on this clone: A read error may account for a junction end that differs from germline. The chain carries TRBV6-1 and TRBJ1-5; TRBD1 aligns across 9 bases. CDR1 is MNHNS and CDR2 is SASEGT in the germline V gene. The CDR3 length is 15 residues. The CDR3: CAGRETGGYNQPQHF. CDR3 DNA sequence: TGTGCCGGCAGAGAGACAGGGGGTTACAATCAGCCCCAGCATTTT.

The chain combines TRBV5-4 with TRBJ2-2, with TRBD2 matching 13 bases. V trimming: 4 bases; J trimming: 6 bases; junction bases outside the gene matches: 6. This CDR3 comprises 16 residues. Germline CDR1 is SGHNT and CDR2 is YYREEE (reference sequence). As DNA, the CDR3 is TGTGCCAGCAGCCACCCGGGACTAGCGGGATCCGGGGAGCTGTTTTTT. It specifies CASSHPGLAGSGELFF. Full variable domain (remainder filled in from reference TRBV5-4 and TRBJ2-2): ETGVTQSPTHLIKTRGQQVTLRCSSQSGHNTVSWYQQALGQGPQFIFQYYREEENGRGNFPPRFSGLQFPNYSSELNVNALELDDSALYLCASSHPGLAGSGELFFGEGSRLTVL.

This chain uses TRBV2 with TRBJ1-4; 7 bases fit TRBD1. The germline V gene has CDR1 SNHLY and CDR2 FYNNEI. J lost 5 bases, V lost 7 bases, and 10 bases had no gene match. The CDR3 has 15 amino acids. As DNA, the CDR3 is TGTGCCAGCAACAGGGGTACGATGGGAAATGAAAAACTGTTTTTT. Encoded protein: CASNRGTMGNEKLFF. Using reference TRBV2 and TRBJ1-4 for the parts outside the CDR3, the full variable domain is EPEVTQTPSHQVTQMGQEVILRCVPISNHLYFYWYRQILGQKVEFLVSFYNNEISEKSEIFDDQFSVERPDGSNFTLKIRSTKLEDSAMYFCASNRGTMGNEKLFFGSGTQLSVL.

The genes are TRBV29-1 and TRBJ1-4; D not certain. V lost 0 bases to trimming and J lost 4 bases, with 12 bases between them. Germline loops: CDR1 SQVTM, CDR2 ANQGSEA. The CDR3 runs to 15 residues. CDR3 nucleotide sequence: TGCAGCGTTGAAGATGGCGGTCTGATTAATGAAAAACTGTTTTTT. It yields the protein CSVEDGGLINEKLFF.

This clone was counted between two and nine times. In DNA, the CDR3 is TGCAGCGTTGAAGAAAATACAGGGCAGCCCCAGCATTTT. Translation gives CSVEENTGQPQHF. This chain uses TRBV29-1 with TRBJ1-5; possible D gene TRBD1, 6 bases. Germline loops: CDR1 SQVTM, CDR2 ANQGSEA. V shed 0 bases and J shed 7 bases, with 10 bases lying between them. The CDR3 sequence is 13 residues long.

The DNA for the CDR3 is TGTGCCAGCAGCGGGGACAGGGGGAGAACTAATGAAAAACTGTTTTTT. Residues: CASSGDRGRTNEKLFF. This rearrangement joins TRBV5-6 to TRBJ1-4; 11 bases agree with TRBD1. There are 16 residues in the CDR3. The V gene end was trimmed by 4 bases and the J gene end by 1 base; junction bases not matched to a gene: 3. Germline-derived CDR1 and CDR2 are SGHDT and YYEEEE.

The rearrangement joins TRBV28 to TRBJ1-5; possible D gene TRBD1, 5 bases. Germline loops: CDR1 MDHEN, CDR2 SYDVKM. There are 15 residues in the CDR3. Trimming stripped 3 bases from V and 2 bases from J, with 11 bases between. The CDR3, as DNA: TGTGCCAGCAGTTTGGGGTCGGGGGGCAATCAGCCCCAGCATTTT. Encoded protein: CASSLGSGGNQPQHF.

The J gene is TRBJ2-3, the V gene TRBV18; 10 nucleotides align to TRBD2. This CDR3 has 18 amino acids. CDR1 and CDR2 (germline): KGHSH, LQKENI. J was trimmed by 4 bases and V by 2 bases; bases with no gene match: 12. In DNA form, the CDR3 reads TGTGCCAGCTCACCAAAGGGGCTAGCGGGAGTTTCCGCAGATACGCAGTATTTT. Residues: CASSPKGLAGVSADTQYF.